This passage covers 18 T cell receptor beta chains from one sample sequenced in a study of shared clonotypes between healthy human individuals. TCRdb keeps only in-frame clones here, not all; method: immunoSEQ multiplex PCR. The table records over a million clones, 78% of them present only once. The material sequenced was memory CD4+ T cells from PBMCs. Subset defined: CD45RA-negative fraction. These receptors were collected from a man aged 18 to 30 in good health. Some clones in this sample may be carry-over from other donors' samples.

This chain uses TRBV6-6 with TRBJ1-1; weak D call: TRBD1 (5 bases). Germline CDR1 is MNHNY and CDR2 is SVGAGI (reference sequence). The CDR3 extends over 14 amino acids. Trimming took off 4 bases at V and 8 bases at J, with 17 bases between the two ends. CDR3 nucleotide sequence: TGTGCCAGCAGTTCCCCACTTGACAGCCTAGAAGCTTTCTTT. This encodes CASSSPLDSLEAFF.

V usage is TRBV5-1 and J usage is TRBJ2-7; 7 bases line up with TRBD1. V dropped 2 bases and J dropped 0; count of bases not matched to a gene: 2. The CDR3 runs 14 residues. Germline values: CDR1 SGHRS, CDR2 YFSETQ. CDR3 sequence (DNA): TGCGCCAGCAGCTTCGGACAGGTCTCCTACGAGCAGTACTTC. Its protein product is CASSFGQVSYEQYF.

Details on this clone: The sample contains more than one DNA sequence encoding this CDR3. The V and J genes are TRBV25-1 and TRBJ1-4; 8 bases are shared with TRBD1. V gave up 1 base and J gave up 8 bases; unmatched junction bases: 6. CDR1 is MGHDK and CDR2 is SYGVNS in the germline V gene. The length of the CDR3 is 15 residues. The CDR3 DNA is TGTGCCAGCAGTGAATTGACAGGGGTTCGCGAAAAACTGTTTTTT. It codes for CASSELTGVREKLFF.

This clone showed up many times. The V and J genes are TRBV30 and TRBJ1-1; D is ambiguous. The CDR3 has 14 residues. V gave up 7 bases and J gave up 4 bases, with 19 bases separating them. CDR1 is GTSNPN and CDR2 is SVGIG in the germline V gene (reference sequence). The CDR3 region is CASYLSSGLTEAFF. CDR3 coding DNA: TGTGCCTCCTACCTCTCTTCAGGACTCACTGAAGCTTTCTTT.

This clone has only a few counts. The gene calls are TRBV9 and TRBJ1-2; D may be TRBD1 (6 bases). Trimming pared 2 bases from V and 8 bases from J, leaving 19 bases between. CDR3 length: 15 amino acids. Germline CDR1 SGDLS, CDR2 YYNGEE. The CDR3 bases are TGTGCCAGCAGCGTCCGGGACATCTCACGTCGGGGCTACACCTTC. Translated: CASSVRDISRRGYTF.

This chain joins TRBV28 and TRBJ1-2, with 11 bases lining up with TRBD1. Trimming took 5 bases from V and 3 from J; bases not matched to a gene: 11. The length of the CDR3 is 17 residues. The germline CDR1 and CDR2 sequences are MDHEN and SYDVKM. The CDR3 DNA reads TGTGCCAGCAGTCCCCCTGGTGGACAGGGGGCTTACTATGGCTACACCTTC. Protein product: CASSPPGGQGAYYGYTF.

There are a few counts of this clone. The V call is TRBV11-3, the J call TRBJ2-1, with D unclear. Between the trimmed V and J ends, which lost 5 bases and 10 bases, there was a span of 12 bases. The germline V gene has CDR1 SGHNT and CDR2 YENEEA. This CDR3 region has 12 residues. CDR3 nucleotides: TGTGCCAGCAGCGCCTCCCTCAGGGAGCAGTTCTTC. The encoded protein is CASSASLREQFF.

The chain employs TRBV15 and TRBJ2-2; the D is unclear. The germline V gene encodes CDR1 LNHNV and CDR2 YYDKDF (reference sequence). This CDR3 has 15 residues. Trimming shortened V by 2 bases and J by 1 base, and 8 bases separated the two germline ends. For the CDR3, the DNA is TGTGCCACCAGCAGAAGAGCTAAGAACACCGGGGAGCTGTTTTTT. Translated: CATSRRAKNTGELFF.

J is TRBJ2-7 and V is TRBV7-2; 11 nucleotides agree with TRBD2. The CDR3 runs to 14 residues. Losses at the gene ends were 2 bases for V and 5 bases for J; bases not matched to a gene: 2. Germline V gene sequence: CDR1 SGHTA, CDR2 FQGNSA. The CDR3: CASSLTSGSHEQYF. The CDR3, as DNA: TGTGCCAGCAGCTTAACTAGCGGGAGTCACGAGCAGTACTTC. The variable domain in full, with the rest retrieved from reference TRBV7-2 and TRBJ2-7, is GAGVSQSPSNKVTEKGKDVELRCDPISGHTALYWYRQSLGQGLEFLIYFQGNSAPDKSGLPSDRFSAERTGGSVSTLTIQRTQQEDSAVYLCASSLTSGSHEQYFGPGTRLTVT.

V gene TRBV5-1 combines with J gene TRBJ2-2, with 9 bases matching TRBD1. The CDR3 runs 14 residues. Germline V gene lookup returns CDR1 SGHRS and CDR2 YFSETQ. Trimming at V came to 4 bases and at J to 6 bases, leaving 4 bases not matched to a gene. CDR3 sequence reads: CASSRDRAAGELFF. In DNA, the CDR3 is TGCGCCAGCAGCCGGGACAGGGCAGCCGGGGAGCTGTTTTTT.

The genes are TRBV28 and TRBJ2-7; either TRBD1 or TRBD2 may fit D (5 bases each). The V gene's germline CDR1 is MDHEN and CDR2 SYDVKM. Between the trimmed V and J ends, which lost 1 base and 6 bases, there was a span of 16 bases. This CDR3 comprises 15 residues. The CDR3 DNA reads TGTGCCAGCAGTTTATTACGGACCAGTGGGGGCGAGCAGTACTTC. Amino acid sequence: CASSLLRTSGGEQYF.

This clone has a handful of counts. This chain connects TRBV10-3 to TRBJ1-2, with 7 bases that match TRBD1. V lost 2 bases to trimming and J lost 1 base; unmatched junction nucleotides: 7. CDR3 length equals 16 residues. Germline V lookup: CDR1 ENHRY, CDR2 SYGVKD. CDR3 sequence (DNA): TGTGCCATCAGTGAGCCGACAGGGTGGGATAACTATGGCTACACCTTC. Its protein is CAISEPTGWDNYGYTF.

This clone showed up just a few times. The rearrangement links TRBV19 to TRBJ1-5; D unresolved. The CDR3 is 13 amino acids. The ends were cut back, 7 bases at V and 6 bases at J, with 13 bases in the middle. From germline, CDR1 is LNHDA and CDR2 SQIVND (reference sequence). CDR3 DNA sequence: TGTGCCAGTATCATTAGAGTCTTTCAGCCCCAGCATTTT. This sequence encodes CASIIRVFQPQHF.

The CDR3 sequence: CASSRQGGKQYF. In DNA form, the CDR3 reads TGTGCCAGCAGTCGACAGGGGGGTAAGCAGTACTTC. V and J are TRBV28 and TRBJ2-7; TRBD1 matches at 9 bases. Trimming took 5 bases from V and 8 from J; bases not matched to a gene: 4. Germline assignment: CDR1 MDHEN and CDR2 SYDVKM. This CDR3 comprises 12 residues.

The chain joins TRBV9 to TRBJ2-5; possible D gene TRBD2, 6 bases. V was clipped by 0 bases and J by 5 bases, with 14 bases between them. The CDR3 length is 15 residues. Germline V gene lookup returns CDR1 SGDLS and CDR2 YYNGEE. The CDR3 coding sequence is TGTGCCAGCAGCGTAGTTAGCGGACCCCTGGAGACCCAGTACTTC. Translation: CASSVVSGPLETQYF. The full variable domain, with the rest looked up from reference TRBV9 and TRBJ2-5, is DSGVTQTPKHLITATGQRVTLRCSPRSGDLSVYWYQQSLDQGLQFLIQYYNGEERAKGNILERFSAQQFPDLHSELNLSSLELGDSALYFCASSVVSGPLETQYFGPGTRLLVL.

For the CDR3, the DNA is TGTGCCAGTCGAACAGGGAGATGGACCGGGGAGCTGTTTTTT. This sequence encodes CASRTGRWTGELFF. The genes are TRBV27 and TRBJ2-2, with D possibly being TRBD1 (6 bases). V lost 9 bases and J lost 5, with 16 bases in between. Germline lookup yields CDR1 MNHEY and CDR2 SMNVEV (reference sequence). This CDR3 spans 14 amino acids.

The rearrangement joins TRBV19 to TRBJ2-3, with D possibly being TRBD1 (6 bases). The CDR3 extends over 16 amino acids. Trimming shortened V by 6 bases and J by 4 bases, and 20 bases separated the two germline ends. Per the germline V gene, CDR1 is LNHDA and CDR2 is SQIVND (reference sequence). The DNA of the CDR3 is TGTGCCAGTAGACTACAACAGGGAACAACCCCAGATACGCAGTATTTT. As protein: CASRLQQGTTPDTQYF.

The CDR3 sequence: CASSMGAGPNYEQYF. CDR3 bases: TGCGCCAGCAGCATGGGAGCGGGACCGAACTACGAGCAGTACTTC. The V and J genes are TRBV5-1 and TRBJ2-7; 7 nucleotides match TRBD2. The V and J ends lost 4 bases and 3 bases, in that order; junction bases with no gene match: 10. CDR1 is SGHRS, CDR2 YFSETQ, per germline. There are 15 residues in the CDR3.